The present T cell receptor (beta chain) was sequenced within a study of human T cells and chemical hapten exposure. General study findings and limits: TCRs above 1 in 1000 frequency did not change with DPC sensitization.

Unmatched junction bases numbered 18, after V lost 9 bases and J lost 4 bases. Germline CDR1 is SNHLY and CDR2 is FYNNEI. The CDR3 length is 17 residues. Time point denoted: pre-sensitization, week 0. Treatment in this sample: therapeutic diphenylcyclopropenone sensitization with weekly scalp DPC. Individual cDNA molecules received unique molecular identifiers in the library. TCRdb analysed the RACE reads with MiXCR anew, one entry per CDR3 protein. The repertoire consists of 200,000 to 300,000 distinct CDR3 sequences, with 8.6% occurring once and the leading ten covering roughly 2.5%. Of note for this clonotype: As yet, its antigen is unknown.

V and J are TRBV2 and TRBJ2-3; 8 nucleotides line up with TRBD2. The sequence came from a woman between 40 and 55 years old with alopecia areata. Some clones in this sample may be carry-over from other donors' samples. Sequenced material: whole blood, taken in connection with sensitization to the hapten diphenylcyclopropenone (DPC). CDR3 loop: CASLPPVGGRRSDTQYF. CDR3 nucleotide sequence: TGTGCCAGTCTTCCCCCCGTGGGCGGGAGGAGGTCAGATACGCAGTATTTT.